These 3 T cell receptor beta chains came from one sample sequenced in a study of CD8 T cells in ankylosing spondylitis. TCRdb re-called the 5' RACE reads through MiXCR, storing one row per CDR3 protein. The data contain 300,000 to 400,000 distinct CDR3 sequences, 20% to 25% of them singletons. General study results and limits: It appeared that ankylosing spondylitis blood was characterized by a TCR beta motif of several highly homologous variants.

Which antigens these TCRs recognize remains unknown. Sequenced: blood, either unsorted or a sorted T cell fraction (not recorded which). The receptor source for this set is a male donor with ankylosing spondylitis.

This clonotype was counted a few times. This chain uses TRBV5-1 with TRBJ2-7; TRBD1 is a possible D gene (5 bases). V was trimmed by 0 bases and J by 6 bases, leaving 19 bases between them. This CDR3 is built from 16 residues. The germline V gene has CDR1 SGHRS and CDR2 YFSETQ. CDR3 region: CASSLANSGIGAEQYF. In DNA, the CDR3 is TGCGCCAGCAGCTTGGCCAACTCAGGGATAGGAGCCGAGCAGTACTTC.

This clonotype was detected a few times. V and J are TRBV9 and TRBJ1-1, with D hard to call. The CDR3 consists of 14 residues. Germline-derived CDR1 and CDR2 are SGDLS and YYNGEE. V was clipped by 3 bases and J by 3 bases, with 12 bases between them. CDR3 sequence reads: CASSATGLYTEAFF. In nucleotides, the CDR3 is TGTGCCAGCAGCGCGACTGGGCTATACACTGAAGCTTTCTTT.

The V call is TRBV29-1, the J call TRBJ2-3; D perhaps matches TRBD1 (5 bases). CDR3 length equals 14 residues. The V gene lost 5 bases and the J gene lost 0 bases, with 12 bases spanning the gap. Germline V lookup: CDR1 SQVTM, CDR2 ANQGSEA. CDR3 residues: CSVLVQGSTDTQYF. The DNA for the CDR3 is TGCAGCGTTCTGGTGCAGGGCAGCACAGATACGCAGTATTTT.